This TCR beta chain is from a study of beta chain features in type 1 diabetes. Study-level findings and limits: All four CD4+ subsets of Type 1 diabetes patients contained TCRB CDR3s that were moderately but significantly shorter.

A word on this clone: Antigen: not known.

CD4+ naive, central memory, regulatory and stem cell-like memory subsets were isolated by sorting on CD45RO/CCR7/CD25/CD127/CD95/CD27. The CDR3 is made up of 14 amino acids. V was shortened by 1 base and J by 7 bases, with 14 bases between the two germline ends. The germline V gene encodes CDR1 LGHNA and CDR2 YSLEER. The whole isolated RNA underwent reverse transcription, so sequencing captured expressed TCRB transcripts. The average read count of naive, central memory and regulatory T cell samples was about 3.3 million. The data were produced by immunoSEQ multiplex PCR, yet TCRdb's version contains in-frame clones alone and is incomplete. The sample shows more than 300,000 clones, over 10% of them seen only once.

V gene TRBV4-3 combines with J gene TRBJ2-7, with a tentative D call TRBD2 (6 bases). What was sequenced was naive CD4+ T cells from blood. This receptor was identified in a woman under 30 with type 1 diabetes. CDR3 amino acids: CASSQVGGSQEQYF. In DNA form, the CDR3 reads TGCGCCAGCAGCCAAGTTGGGGGGTCGCAGGAGCAGTACTTC.